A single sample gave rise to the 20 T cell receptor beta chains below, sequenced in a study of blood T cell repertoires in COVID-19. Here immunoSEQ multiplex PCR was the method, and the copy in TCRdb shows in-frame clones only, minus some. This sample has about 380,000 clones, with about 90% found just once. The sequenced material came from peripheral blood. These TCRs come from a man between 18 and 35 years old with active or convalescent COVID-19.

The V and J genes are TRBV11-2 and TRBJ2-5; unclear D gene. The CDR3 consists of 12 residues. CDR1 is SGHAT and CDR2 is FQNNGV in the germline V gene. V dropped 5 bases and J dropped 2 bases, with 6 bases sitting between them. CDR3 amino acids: CASSITQETQYF. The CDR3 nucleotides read TGTGCCAGCAGCATTACACAAGAGACCCAGTACTTC. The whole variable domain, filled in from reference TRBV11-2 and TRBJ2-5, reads EAGVAQSPRYKIIEKRQSVAFWCNPISGHATLYWYQQILGQGPKLLIQFQNNGVVDDSQLPKDRFSAERLKGVDSTLKIQPAKLEDSAVYLCASSITQETQYFGPGTRLLVL.

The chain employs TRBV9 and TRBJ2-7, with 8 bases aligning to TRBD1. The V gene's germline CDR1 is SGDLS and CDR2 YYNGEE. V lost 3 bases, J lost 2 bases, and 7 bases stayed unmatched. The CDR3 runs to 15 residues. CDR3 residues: CASSAGTGPTYEQYF. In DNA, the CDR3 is TGTGCCAGCAGCGCCGGGACAGGTCCGACCTACGAGCAGTACTTC.

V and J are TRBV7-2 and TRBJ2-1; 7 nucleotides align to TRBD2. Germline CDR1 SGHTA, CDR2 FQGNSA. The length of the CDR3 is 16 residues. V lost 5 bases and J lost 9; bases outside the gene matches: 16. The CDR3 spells CASSGGAGVWTSEQFF. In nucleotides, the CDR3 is TGTGCCAGCAGCGGAGGGGCGGGAGTATGGACCAGTGAGCAGTTCTTC. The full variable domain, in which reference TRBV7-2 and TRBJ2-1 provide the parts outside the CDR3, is GAGVSQSPSNKVTEKGKDVELRCDPISGHTALYWYRQSLGQGLEFLIYFQGNSAPDKSGLPSDRFSAERTGGSVSTLTIQRTQQEDSAVYLCASSGGAGVWTSEQFFGPGTRLTVL.

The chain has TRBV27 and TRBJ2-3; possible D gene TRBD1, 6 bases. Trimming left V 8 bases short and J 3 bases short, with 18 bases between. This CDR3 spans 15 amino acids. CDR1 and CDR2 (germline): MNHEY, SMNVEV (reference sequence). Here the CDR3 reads CASSRTAPRTDTQYF. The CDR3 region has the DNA TGTGCCAGCTCCCGGACAGCCCCACGTACAGATACGCAGTATTTT.

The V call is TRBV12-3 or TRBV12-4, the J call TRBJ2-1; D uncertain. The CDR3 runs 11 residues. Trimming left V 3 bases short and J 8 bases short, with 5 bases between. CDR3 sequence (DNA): TGTGCCAGCAGTTTTGTCTATGAGCAGTTCTTC. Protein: CASSFVYEQFF.

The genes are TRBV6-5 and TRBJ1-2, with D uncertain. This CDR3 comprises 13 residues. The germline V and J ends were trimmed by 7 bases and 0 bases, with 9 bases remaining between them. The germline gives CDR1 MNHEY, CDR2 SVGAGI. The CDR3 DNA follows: TGTGCCAGCACAATTGGCTCTAACTATGGCTACACCTTC. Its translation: CASTIGSNYGYTF.

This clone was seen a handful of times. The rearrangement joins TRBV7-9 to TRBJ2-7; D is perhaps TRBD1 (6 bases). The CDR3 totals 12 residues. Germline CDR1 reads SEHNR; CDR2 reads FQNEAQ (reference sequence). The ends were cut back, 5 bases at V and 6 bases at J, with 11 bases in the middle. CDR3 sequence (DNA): TGTGCCAGCAGCCTGGACAGATTCGAGCAGTACTTC. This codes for CASSLDRFEQYF.

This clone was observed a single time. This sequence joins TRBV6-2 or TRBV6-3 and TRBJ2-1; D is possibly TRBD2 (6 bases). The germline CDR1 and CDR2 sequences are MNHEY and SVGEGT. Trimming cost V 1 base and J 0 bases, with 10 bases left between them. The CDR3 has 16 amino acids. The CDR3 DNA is TGTGCCAGCAGTTACTTGGGCGGGGTCTCCTACAATGAGCAGTTCTTC. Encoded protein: CASSYLGGVSYNEQFF.

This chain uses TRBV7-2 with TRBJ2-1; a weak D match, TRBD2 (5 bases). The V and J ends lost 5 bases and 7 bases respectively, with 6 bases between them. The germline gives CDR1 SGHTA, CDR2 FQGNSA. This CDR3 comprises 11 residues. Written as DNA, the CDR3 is TGTGCCAGCAGCCGGGGAAATGAGCAGTTCTTC. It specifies CASSRGNEQFF.

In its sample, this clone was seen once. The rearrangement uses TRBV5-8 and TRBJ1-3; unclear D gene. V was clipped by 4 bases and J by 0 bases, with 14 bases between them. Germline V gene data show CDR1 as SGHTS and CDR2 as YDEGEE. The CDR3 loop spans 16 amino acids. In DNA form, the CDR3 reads TGTGCCAGCAGCCTGGATTCAGGCCTCTCTGGAAACACCATATATTTT. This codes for CASSLDSGLSGNTIYF.

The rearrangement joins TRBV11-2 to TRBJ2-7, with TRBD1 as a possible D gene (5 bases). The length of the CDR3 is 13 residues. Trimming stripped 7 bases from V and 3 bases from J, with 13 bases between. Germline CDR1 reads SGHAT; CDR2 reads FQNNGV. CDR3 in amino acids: CASNPDTLYEQYF. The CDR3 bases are TGTGCCAGCAACCCGGACACCCTCTACGAGCAGTACTTC. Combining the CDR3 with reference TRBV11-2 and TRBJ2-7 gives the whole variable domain EAGVAQSPRYKIIEKRQSVAFWCNPISGHATLYWYQQILGQGPKLLIQFQNNGVVDDSQLPKDRFSAERLKGVDSTLKIQPAKLEDSAVYLCASNPDTLYEQYFGPGTRLTVT.

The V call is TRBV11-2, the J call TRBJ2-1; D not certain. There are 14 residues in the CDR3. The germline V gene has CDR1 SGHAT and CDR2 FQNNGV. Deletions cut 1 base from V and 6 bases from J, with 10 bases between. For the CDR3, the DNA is TGTGCCAGCAGCTTAGGGCCTAGAGGCAATGAGCAGTTCTTC. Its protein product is CASSLGPRGNEQFF.

The CDR3 region is CASSYDRFTDTQYF. In DNA, the CDR3 is TGTGCCAGCAGTTACGACAGATTCACAGATACGCAGTATTTT. The V gene is TRBV6-2 or TRBV6-3, the J gene TRBJ2-3, with D possibly matching TRBD1 (5 bases). CDR3 length: 14 residues. Germline CDR1 and CDR2: MNHEY and SVGEGT. The V end lost 2 bases, the J end lost 2 bases, and 8 bases lay between the germline ends.

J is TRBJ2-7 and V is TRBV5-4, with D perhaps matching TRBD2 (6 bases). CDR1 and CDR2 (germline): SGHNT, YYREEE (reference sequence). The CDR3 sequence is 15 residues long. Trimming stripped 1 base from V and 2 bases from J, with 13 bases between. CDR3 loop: CASSLPGRGTYEQYF. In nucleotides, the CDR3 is TGTGCCAGCAGCTTGCCGGGGCGGGGAACCTACGAGCAGTACTTC. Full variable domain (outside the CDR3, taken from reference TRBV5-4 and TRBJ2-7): ETGVTQSPTHLIKTRGQQVTLRCSSQSGHNTVSWYQQALGQGPQFIFQYYREEENGRGNFPPRFSGLQFPNYSSELNVNALELDDSALYLCASSLPGRGTYEQYFGPGTRLTVT.

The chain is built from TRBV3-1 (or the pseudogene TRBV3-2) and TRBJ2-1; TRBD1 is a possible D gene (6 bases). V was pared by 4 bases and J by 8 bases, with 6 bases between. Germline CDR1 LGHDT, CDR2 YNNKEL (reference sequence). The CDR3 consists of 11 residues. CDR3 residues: CASSPGDEQFF. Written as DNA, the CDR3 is TGTGCCAGCAGCCCAGGGGATGAGCAGTTCTTC.

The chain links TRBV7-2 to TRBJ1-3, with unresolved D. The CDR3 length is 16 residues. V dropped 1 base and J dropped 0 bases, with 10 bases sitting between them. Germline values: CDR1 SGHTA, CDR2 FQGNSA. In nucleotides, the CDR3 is TGTGCCAGCAGCTTAGAGATAGGGAGCTCTGGAAACACCATATATTTT. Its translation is CASSLEIGSSGNTIYF.

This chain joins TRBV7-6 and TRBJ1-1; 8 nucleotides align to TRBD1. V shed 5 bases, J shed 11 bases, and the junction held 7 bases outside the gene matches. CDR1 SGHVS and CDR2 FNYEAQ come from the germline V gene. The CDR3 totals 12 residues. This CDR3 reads CASSDRGVRAFF. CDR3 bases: TGTGCCAGCAGCGACAGGGGCGTAAGGGCTTTCTTT.

Here the CDR3 reads CASSVDGGVTEAFF. The CDR3 bases are TGTGCCAGCAGCGTAGACGGGGGGGTCACTGAAGCTTTCTTT. The chain has TRBV9 and TRBJ1-1; a weak D match, TRBD1 (5 bases). CDR1 and CDR2 from the germline V gene are SGDLS and YYNGEE. This CDR3 is built from 14 residues. Trimming cost V 0 bases and J 4 bases, with 10 bases left between them.

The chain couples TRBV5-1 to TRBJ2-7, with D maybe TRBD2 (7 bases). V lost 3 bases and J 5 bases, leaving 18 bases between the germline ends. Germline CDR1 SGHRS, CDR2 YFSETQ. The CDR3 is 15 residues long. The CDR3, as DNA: TGCGCCAGCAGCTGGGGGGGCGGGAGCTTGGACGAGCAGTACTTC. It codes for CASSWGGGSLDEQYF. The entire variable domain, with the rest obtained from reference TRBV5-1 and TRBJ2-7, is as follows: KAGVTQTPRYLIKTRGQQVTLSCSPISGHRSVSWYQQTPGQGLQFLFEYFSETQRNKGNFPGRFSGRQFSNSRSEMNVSTLELGDSALYLCASSWGGGSLDEQYFGPGTRLTVT.

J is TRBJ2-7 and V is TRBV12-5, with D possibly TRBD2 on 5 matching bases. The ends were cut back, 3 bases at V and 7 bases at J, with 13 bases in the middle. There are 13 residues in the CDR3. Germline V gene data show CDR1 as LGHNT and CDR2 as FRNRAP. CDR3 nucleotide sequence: TGTGCTAGTGGTTTTTCCAGGTCGGGGGAGCAGTACTTC. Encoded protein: CASGFSRSGEQYF. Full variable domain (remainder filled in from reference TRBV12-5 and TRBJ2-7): DARVTQTPRHKVTEMGQEVTMRCQPILGHNTVFWYRQTMMQGLELLAYFRNRAPLDDSGMPKDRFSAEMPDATLATLKIQPSEPRDSAVYFCASGFSRSGEQYFGPGTRLTVT.